This T cell receptor beta chain was profiled in a study of cytomegalovirus exposure and HLA in healthy donors. Amplification used 60 Vbeta primers and 13 Jbeta primers. The protocol was immunoSEQ multiplex PCR, while the TCRdb copy is restricted to in-frame clones and leaves out a portion. The profile shows 160,000 or so clones, roughly 80% of them singletons. This clone was detected only a few times. The antigen remains undetermined. Other DNA sequences in this specimen translate into the identical CDR3. Trimming removed 4 bases at V and 5 bases at J, with 12 bases between. The germline gives CDR1 SGDLS, CDR2 YYNGEE. The CDR3 length is 13 residues. Overall study results and limits: A later analysis found most CMV-associated TCR beta chains apparently HLA-restricted. TCR beta sequences reportedly predicted the HLA-A and HLA-B alleles of most subjects accurately. Among the CMV-associated chains, three were confirmed in vitro as specific for CMV antigens.

The sample taken for sequencing was PBMCs. The TCR originated in a woman aged 45-60 years in good health and CMV-seronegative. The rearrangement joins TRBV9 to TRBJ2-5; D is unresolved. This CDR3 reads CASSLSGQETQYF. CDR3 bases: TGTGCCAGCAGCTTAAGTGGCCAGGAGACCCAGTACTTC.